The 13 T cell receptor beta chains reported below all come from one sample, sequenced in a study of CD8 T cells in Susac syndrome. The authors reverse transcribed roughly 0.5 to 1 ug RNA with random hexamers. TCRdb re-derived calls from the immunoSEQ multiplex PCR reads in MiXCR, one entry per CDR3 protein. The sample records roughly 140,000 distinct CDR3 sequences, approximately 95% being singletons. Sequenced sample: CD4+ T cells from PBMCs. These receptors originate from a human donor with Susac syndrome.

J is TRBJ1-2 and V is TRBV6-5, with D uncertain. The CDR3 spans 14 residues. In germline, CDR1 is MNHEY, CDR2 SVGAGI. With 6 bases removed from V and 2 bases from J, the gap between germline ends came to 13 bases. The CDR3 nucleotides read TGTGCCAGCAGCCACCGGGCCAACAACTATGGCTACACCTTC. This gives the protein CASSHRANNYGYTF.

The J gene is TRBJ1-1, the V gene TRBV29-1; D is uncertain. Trimming cost V 6 bases and J 1 base, with 18 bases left between them. Germline values: CDR1 SQVTM, CDR2 ANQGSEA. The CDR3 runs to 15 residues. CDR3 loop: CSVSPNGVRNTEAFF. CDR3 nucleotide sequence: TGCAGCGTGTCACCAAACGGGGTTAGGAACACTGAAGCTTTCTTT.

This chain connects TRBV19 to TRBJ2-2, with TRBD1 matching 7 bases. This CDR3 has 14 amino acids. Trimming took 6 bases from V and 2 from J; bases not matched to a gene: 3. Germline V gene sequence: CDR1 LNHDA, CDR2 SQIVND (reference sequence). The CDR3 DNA is TGTGCCAGTAGGGGACAGACCAACACCGGGGAGCTGTTTTTT. Encoded protein: CASRGQTNTGELFF. Drawing the rest from reference TRBV19 and TRBJ2-2, the complete variable domain is DGGITQSPKYLFRKEGQNVTLSCEQNLNHDAMYWYRQDPGQGLRLIYYSQIVNDFQKGDIAEGYSVSREKKESFPLTVTSAQKNPTAFYLCASRGQTNTGELFFGEGSRLTVL.

The chain joins TRBV14 to TRBJ2-7; the D gene is possibly TRBD1 (7 bases). The V end was cut by 4 bases, the J end by 9 bases, with 13 bases between. The CDR3 is 12 amino acids. The germline V gene has CDR1 SGHDN and CDR2 FVKESK. CDR3 protein: CASSPGTAGQYF. In DNA, the CDR3 is TGTGCCAGCAGCCCCGGGACAGCGGGGCAGTACTTC.

This clonotype was observed once. V is TRBV9 and J is TRBJ1-3; D might be TRBD1 (6 bases). This CDR3 is built from 14 residues. The V end lost 2 bases, the J end lost 4 bases, and 10 bases lay between the germline ends. Germline V CDR1 and CDR2: SGDLS, YYNGEE. CDR3 region: CASSVGGPGNTIYF. The CDR3 DNA is TGTGCCAGCAGCGTGGGGGGGCCGGGAAACACCATATATTTT.

The gene calls are TRBV20-1 and TRBJ2-3; weak D call: TRBD2 (6 bases). V shed 6 bases and J shed 4 bases, with 20 bases lying between them. Germline CDR1 reads DFQATT; CDR2 reads SNEGSKA (reference sequence). The CDR3 is made up of 15 amino acids. For the CDR3, the DNA is TGCAGTGCCATCCATTTAACCAGGGAGGCAGATACGCAGTATTTT. It specifies CSAIHLTREADTQYF.

The J gene is TRBJ2-4, the V gene TRBV5-6, with no clear D. Trimming pared 0 bases from V and 7 bases from J, leaving 2 bases between. The CDR3 is 11 residues long. The germline gives CDR1 SGHDT, CDR2 YYEEEE. The CDR3 here is CASSLENIQYF. The CDR3 DNA reads TGTGCCAGCAGCTTGGAGAACATTCAGTACTTC.

The V gene is TRBV18, the J gene TRBJ2-1, with 8 bases that match TRBD2. The CDR3 extends over 17 amino acids. CDR1 is KGHSH, CDR2 LQKENI, per germline. V gave up 0 bases and J gave up 3 bases; unmatched junction bases: 7. As DNA, the CDR3 is TGTGCCAGCTCACCACCTTTACGGGAGGGCCTCTACAATGAGCAGTTCTTC. As protein: CASSPPLREGLYNEQFF.

The CDR3 is CASSLGLAGIWSYNEQFF. In nucleotides, the CDR3 is TGTGCCAGCAGTTTGGGGCTAGCGGGAATTTGGTCCTACAATGAGCAGTTCTTC. The gene calls are TRBV28 and TRBJ2-1; 9 nucleotides line up with TRBD2. The CDR3 is 18 amino acids. J gave up 1 base and V 3 bases, and 10 bases lay outside the gene matches. Per the germline V gene, CDR1 is MDHEN and CDR2 is SYDVKM.

This clonotype came up once. The chain uses TRBV20-1 and TRBJ2-7; D unresolved. Germline V gene data show CDR1 as DFQATT and CDR2 as SNEGSKA (reference sequence). The CDR3 runs 13 residues. Deletions cut 3 bases from V and 0 bases from J, with 9 bases between. The CDR3 reads CSASGAPSYEQYF. CDR3 nucleotides: TGCAGTGCTAGCGGAGCTCCCTCCTACGAGCAGTACTTC.

The rearrangement joins TRBV10-3 to TRBJ2-5, with 10 nucleotides matching TRBD2. V trimming: 6 bases; J trimming: 1 base; junction bases outside the gene matches: 8. This CDR3 comprises 16 residues. Germline V gene data show CDR1 as ENHRY and CDR2 as SYGVKD. The CDR3 sequence: CAISLSGTSVQETQYF. CDR3 coding DNA: TGTGCCATCAGCTTATCCGGGACTAGCGTCCAAGAGACCCAGTACTTC.

This chain links TRBV19 with TRBJ2-6, with D unclear. Trimming took 3 bases from V and 4 from J, leaving 4 bases between them. CDR3 length: 13 amino acids. The germline V gene encodes CDR1 LNHDA and CDR2 SQIVND (reference sequence). The CDR3 sequence is CASSMAGANVLTF. The CDR3 nucleotides read TGTGCCAGTAGTATGGCCGGGGCCAACGTCCTGACTTTC.

The chain recombines TRBV20-1 with TRBJ1-5, with a weak D call TRBD1 (5 bases). Germline V gene data show CDR1 as DFQATT and CDR2 as SNEGSKA (reference sequence). V dropped 6 bases and J dropped 1 base, with 19 bases sitting between them. The CDR3 totals 16 residues. The chain's CDR3 is CSATMGGGASNQPQHF. CDR3 sequence (DNA): TGCAGTGCGACGATGGGGGGTGGGGCGAGCAATCAGCCCCAGCATTTT.